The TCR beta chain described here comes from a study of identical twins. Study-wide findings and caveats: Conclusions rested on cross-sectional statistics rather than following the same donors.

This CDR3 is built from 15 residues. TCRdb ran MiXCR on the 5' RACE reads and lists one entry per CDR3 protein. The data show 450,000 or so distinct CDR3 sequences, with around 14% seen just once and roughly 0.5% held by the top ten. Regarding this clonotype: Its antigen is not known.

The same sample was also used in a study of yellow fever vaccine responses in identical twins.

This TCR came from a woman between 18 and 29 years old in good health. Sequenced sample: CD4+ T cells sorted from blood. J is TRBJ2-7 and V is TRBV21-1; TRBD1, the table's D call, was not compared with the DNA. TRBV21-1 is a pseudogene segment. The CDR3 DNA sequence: TGTGCCAGCAGCAAAGGGGACAGGGGCTTGTGTGAGCAGTACTTC. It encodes CASSKGDRGLCEQYF.